The following is a TCR beta chain sequence with its context. The sample belongs to a study of regulatory T cells in long-lasting Graves disease. Arm-PCR of CDR3 regions and iRepertoire HTBI primers were used to build TCR beta libraries. TCRdb reanalysed the multiplex PCR reads using MiXCR and keeps one entry per CDR3 protein. This table holds roughly 420,000 distinct CDR3 sequences, around 15% found once. The time point denotes: newly diagnosed GD, antithyroid drugs for less than 3 months. PBMC-extracted RNA yielded the TCR library. CDR1 MNHNS and CDR2 SASEGT come from the germline V gene. There are 14 residues in the CDR3. V lost 11 bases and J lost 5; bases outside the gene matches: 9. The same sample was also used in a study of T cells in Graves' hyperthyroidism and ophthalmopathy.

Here the sequenced sample was peripheral blood mononuclear cells (PBMCs), taken at new diagnosis, from a patient treated with antithyroid drugs. This chain joins TRBV6-1 and TRBJ1-6, with 7 bases lining up with TRBD1. This receptor was identified in a woman under 30 with Graves disease. CDR3 nucleotides: TGTGCCGGTAATACCGGGACAGATAATTCACCCCTCCACTTT. The encoded protein is CAGNTGTDNSPLHF.